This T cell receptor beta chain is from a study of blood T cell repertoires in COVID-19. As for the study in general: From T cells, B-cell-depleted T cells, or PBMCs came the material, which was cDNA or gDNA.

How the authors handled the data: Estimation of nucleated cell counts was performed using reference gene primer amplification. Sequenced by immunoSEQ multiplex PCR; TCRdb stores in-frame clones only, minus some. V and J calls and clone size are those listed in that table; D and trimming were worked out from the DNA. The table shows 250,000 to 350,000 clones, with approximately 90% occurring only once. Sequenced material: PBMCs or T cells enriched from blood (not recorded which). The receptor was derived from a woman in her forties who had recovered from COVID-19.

CDR3 bases: TGTGCCAGCAGTTTAGTCTCGGCGGCTAATGAAAAACTGTTTTTT. It is translated as CASSLVSAANEKLFF. The genes are TRBV27 and TRBJ1-4; D gene uncertain. This CDR3 comprises 15 residues. V was pared by 2 bases and J by 3 bases, with 10 bases between. The germline V gene has CDR1 MNHEY and CDR2 SMNVEV (reference sequence).